This T cell receptor (beta chain) was profiled in a study of neurological immune-mediated disorders. Stated time point: longitudinal time-point 3. Where libraries were unsorted, they were derived from 2 million PBMCs stored at -80 degrees C. The cDNA came from 5'RACE, which used 10-nucleotide random UMIs. TCRdb re-analysed the 5' RACE reads in MiXCR, keeping a single row per CDR3 protein. The sample has approximately 100,000 distinct CDR3 sequences; less than 14% are singletons. The CDR3 covers 13 residues. Germline assignment: CDR1 SGHRS and CDR2 YFSETQ. Trimming removed 5 bases from V and 6 bases from J, with 15 bases in between. In its sample, this clonotype was seen many times.

The sequencing input was PBMCs. This chain joins TRBV5-1 and TRBJ2-7; D unclear. The sequence was obtained from a female donor with HTLV-1-associated myelopathy (HAM/TSP). The CDR3 loop is CASSYDPGREQYF. The CDR3 DNA sequence: TGCGCCAGCAGTTACGACCCTGGCCGCGAGCAGTACTTC.